This T cell receptor (beta chain) was captured by sequencing in a study of cytomegalovirus exposure and HLA in healthy donors. The study ran its PCR with 60 Vbeta and 13 Jbeta primers. TCRdb's copy holds only in-frame clones and misses some; the assay was immunoSEQ multiplex PCR. This repertoire shows a few hundred thousand clones, approximately 70% found once; its top ten account for 1.8%. V was shortened by 4 bases and J by 10 bases, with 12 bases between the two germline ends. Germline V lookup: CDR1 SGHDT, CDR2 YYEEEE. The length of the CDR3 is 11 residues. Sequences were obtained from PBMCs. The chain joins TRBV5-6 to TRBJ2-7; D is uncertain. This sequence originates from a woman in her 30s in good health and CMV-seronegative. The CDR3 sequence: CASSRRGDQYF. DNA for the CDR3: TGTGCCAGCAGCCGCCGCGGCGATCAGTACTTC.